The rows below give T cell receptor beta chains drawn from one sample of a study of cytomegalovirus exposure and HLA in healthy donors. Profiled with immunoSEQ multiplex PCR; TCRdb holds only in-frame clones, not every one. The sample has 150,000 to 200,000 clones, 86% seen once; the top ten hold 2% to 2.5%. The material sequenced was PBMCs. Source of these receptors: a woman under 30 in good health and CMV-seronegative. The CDR3 runs from the conserved cysteine through the conserved F or W. A D gene is named only where the DNA matches it firmly. Expanded clones are given a class, and other clones once, few, many or no size at all.

>TRBV18|-|TRBJ2-7|TRBD1
TGTGCCAGCTCACCGGGGACAGGGAACGAGCAGTACTTC
CASSPGTGNEQYF
>TRBV6-5|-|TRBJ2-2|-
TGTGCCAGCAGTTACTCCATCACAGGGGGGGAGCTGTTTTTT
CASSYSITGGELFF
>TRBV27|-|TRBJ2-1|TRBD1
TGTGCCAGCAGTTCCGACAGGGGTGGTGTCTACAATGAGCAGTTCTTC
CASSSDRGGVYNEQFF
>TRBV30|once|TRBJ1-5|-
TGTGCCTGGACCCCGACAGGTAGCAATCAGCCCCAGCATTTT
CAWTPTGSNQPQHF
>TRBV18|-|TRBJ2-7|-
TGTGCCAGCTCACCTGGACAGCCCTACGAGCAGTACTTC
CASSPGQPYEQYF
>TRBV7-9|-|TRBJ2-7|TRBD1
TGTGCCAGCAGCCTCCCGACAGGGGGCCCATCACGGGACTACGTCGAGCAGTACTTC
CASSLPTGGPSRDYVEQYF
>TRBV18|-|TRBJ2-2|-
TGTGCCAGCTCACCGGACAGTCCCGCGAACACCGGGGAGCTGTTTTTT
CASSPDSPANTGELFF
>TRBV6-6|-|TRBJ2-7|TRBD1
TGTGCCAGCAGCGGGACAGGGGTTCTCCACGAGCAGTACTTC
CASSGTGVLHEQYF
>TRBV19|few|TRBJ1-5|-
TGTGCCAGTAGTATAAGAGTTAATCAGCCCCAGCATTTT
CASSIRVNQPQHF
>TRBV25-1|few|TRBJ1-6|TRBD1
TGTGCCAGCAGTGAATCAAGGACAGGGAATTCACCCCTCCACTTT
CASSESRTGNSPLHF
>TRBV11-3|-|TRBJ2-7|TRBD2
TGTGCCAGCAGCATCCCCAATATAGCGGGGGGCTACGAGCAGTACTTC
CASSIPNIAGGYEQYF
>TRBV9|-|TRBJ1-1|-
TGTGCCAGCAGCGTAGGTGGGAGGGGAGACACTGAAGCTTTCTTT
CASSVGGRGDTEAFF
>TRBV20-1|-|TRBJ2-7|-
TGCAGTGCTAGAGATAGTTCCGAGCAGTACTTC
CSARDSSEQYF
>TRBV27|-|TRBJ1-2|TRBD1
TGTGCCAGCAGTTCCCACAGGGGGCAATTTGACTATGGCTACACCTTC
CASSSHRGQFDYGYTF
>TRBV4-1|-|TRBJ2-5|TRBD1
TGCGCCAGCAGCCAAGCCCCGACAGGGGTGGAAGGGACCCAGTACTTC
CASSQAPTGVEGTQYF
>TRBV7-8|-|TRBJ2-1|TRBD2
TGTGCCAGCAGCCGATCCGGGACTAGCGGGGGGCCGCTCTACAATGAGCAGTTCTTC
CASSRSGTSGGPLYNEQFF
>TRBV27|-|TRBJ1-2|TRBD1
TGTGCCAGCAGTTTTGTCGGTAGGGGGCTGAATGGCTACACCTTC
CASSFVGRGLNGYTF
>TRBV7-8|few|TRBJ2-3|TRBD1
TGTGCCAGCAGCTTAGTCCCGGGACAGACAAGCACAGATACGCAGTATTTT
CASSLVPGQTSTDTQYF
>TRBV6-5|-|TRBJ1-1|-
TGTGCCAGCAGGACACAGGGTATGAACACTGAAGCTTTCTTT
CASRTQGMNTEAFF
>TRBV30|-|TRBJ2-7|-
TGTGCCTGGAGTGTACTCAGAGGGGGTTTCAACGAGCAGTACTTC
CAWSVLRGGFNEQYF
>TRBV5-1|once|TRBJ2-1|TRBD1
TGCGCCAGCAGCTCGGACAGGGGATCCTACAATGAGCAGTTCTTC
CASSSDRGSYNEQFF
>TRBV9|-|TRBJ1-4|TRBD1
TGTGCCAGCAGCGCTACCGGGACAGCCGGAAAACTGTTTTTT
CASSATGTAGKLFF
>TRBV19|-|TRBJ2-2|-
TGTGCCAGTACCCAAGGGGTCACCGGGGAGCTGTTTTTT
CASTQGVTGELFF
>TRBV7-9|few|TRBJ1-4|TRBD1
TGTGCCAGCAGCTTACTAGGACAGGGGAATGAAAAACTGTTTTTT
CASSLLGQGNEKLFF
>TRBV5-1|-|TRBJ1-4|-
TGCGCCAGCAGCTTGGGAAGAGTCACTAATGAAAAACTGTTTTTT
CASSLGRVTNEKLFF
>TRBV5-6|-|TRBJ2-1|-
TGTGCCAGCAGCTTGGATGCGGGGCAAGCTTACAATGAGCAGTTCTTC
CASSLDAGQAYNEQFF
>TRBV5-1|-|TRBJ1-5|-
TGCGCCAGCAGCTCGGGAATCCCCAATCAGCCCCAGCATTTT
CASSSGIPNQPQHF
>TRBV2|-|TRBJ2-1|-
TGTGCCAGCAGTCACGGGGGACACAATGAGCAGTTCTTC
CASSHGGHNEQFF